The 18 T cell receptor beta chains below all came from one sample that was sequenced in a study of blood T cell repertoires in COVID-19. Sequencing used immunoSEQ multiplex PCR; TCRdb keeps in-frame clones, though not all of them. The data show about 210,000 clones, around 81% seen once. Sequencing input: PBMCs or T cells enriched from blood (not recorded which). Receptor source: a woman in her fifties or sixties with acute COVID-19.

J is TRBJ1-1 and V is TRBV4-3, with 7 bases aligning to TRBD1. The germline V gene has CDR1 LGHNA and CDR2 YSLEER. The CDR3 length is 15 residues. Trimming took 1 base from V and 1 from J; bases not matched to a gene: 3. CDR3: CASSQVGTANTEAFF. CDR3 in DNA: TGCGCCAGCAGCCAAGTAGGGACAGCGAACACTGAAGCTTTCTTT.

V and J are TRBV5-8 and TRBJ2-1; D is possibly TRBD2 (5 bases). Germline assignment: CDR1 SGHTS and CDR2 YDEGEE. This CDR3 comprises 11 residues. V lost 8 bases, J lost 8 bases, and 11 bases lay in between. The chain's CDR3 is CASRGWDEQFF. In nucleotides, the CDR3 is TGTGCCAGTCGGGGATGGGATGAGCAGTTCTTC.

This clone has only one observation. The rearrangement joins TRBV7-2 to TRBJ2-3; D is ambiguous. Germline V gene lookup returns CDR1 SGHTA and CDR2 FQGNSA. The length of the CDR3 is 14 residues. Trimming removed 4 bases at V and 4 bases at J, with 12 bases between. The CDR3 nucleotides are TGTGCCAGCAGCTCGGGTCTTACGCCAGATACGCAGTATTTT. Its protein product is CASSSGLTPDTQYF.

The chain employs TRBV7-2 and TRBJ2-5; D perhaps matches TRBD1 (5 bases). The CDR3 is made up of 16 amino acids. CDR1 is SGHTA, CDR2 FQGNSA, per germline. V was shortened by 2 bases and J by 4 bases, with 17 bases between the two germline ends. CDR3 region: CASSLMVGAGAETQYF. The CDR3 DNA reads as TGTGCCAGCAGCTTAATGGTAGGGGCAGGCGCAGAGACCCAGTACTTC.

The V and J genes are TRBV12-3 or TRBV12-4 and TRBJ1-2; D gene ambiguous. Between the trimmed V and J ends, which lost 1 base and 4 bases, there was a span of 7 bases. This CDR3 spans 13 amino acids. The CDR3 DNA reads TGTGCCAGCAGTTTAGGGCGGATCTATGGCTACACCTTC. It specifies CASSLGRIYGYTF.

This rearrangement joins TRBV7-9 to TRBJ1-4; the D is unclear. Germline CDR1 is SEHNR and CDR2 is FQNEAQ (reference sequence). CDR3 length: 17 residues. The ends were cut back, 0 bases at V and 1 base at J, with 12 bases in the middle. The CDR3 protein is CASSLARQPGTNEKLFF. The CDR3 DNA sequence: TGTGCCAGCAGCTTAGCGCGGCAGCCCGGAACTAATGAAAAACTGTTTTTT.

The V and J genes are TRBV11-3 and TRBJ2-4; D unclear. CDR1 and CDR2 (germline): SGHNT, YENEEA. Trimming took 2 bases from V and 2 from J, leaving 7 bases between them. The CDR3 has 14 residues. CDR3 sequence reads: CASSLIQTKNIQYF. CDR3 nucleotides: TGTGCCAGCAGCTTAATACAGACCAAAAACATTCAGTACTTC.

The J gene is TRBJ1-1, the V gene TRBV5-1, with 7 bases fitting TRBD1. In germline, CDR1 is SGHRS, CDR2 YFSETQ. V lost 0 bases to trimming and J lost 3 bases; unmatched junction nucleotides: 5. This CDR3 contains 15 residues. The CDR3 nucleotides are TGCGCCAGCAGCTTGGGGACAGGAAAGGACACTGAAGCTTTCTTT. Translation gives CASSLGTGKDTEAFF.

The rearrangement uses TRBV25-1 and TRBJ1-1, with a possible D match to TRBD1 (5 bases). V lost 6 bases and J lost 1, with 12 bases in between. CDR1 MGHDK and CDR2 SYGVNS come from the germline V gene. The CDR3 runs 14 residues. This chain's CDR3 is CASSAGLSNTEAFF. CDR3 nucleotides: TGTGCCAGCAGCGCGGGACTCTCGAACACTGAAGCTTTCTTT.

V usage is TRBV5-1 and J usage is TRBJ2-2; 10 nucleotides match TRBD1. The length of the CDR3 is 14 residues. V trimming: 4 bases; J trimming: 6 bases; junction bases outside the gene matches: 3. Germline CDR1 reads SGHRS; CDR2 reads YFSETQ. CDR3 DNA sequence: TGCGCCAGCAGCAGGACAGGGGGTTCCGGGGAGCTGTTTTTT. This translates into CASSRTGGSGELFF.

This clone showed up just a few times. The chain recombines TRBV19 with TRBJ2-4, with 7 positions matching TRBD1. The germline CDR1 and CDR2 sequences are LNHDA and SQIVND (reference sequence). Germline trimming cut 4 bases from V and 3 bases from J; bases unmatched to any gene: 3. This CDR3 spans 14 amino acids. CDR3 coding DNA: TGTGCCAGTAGTACCGGGACAGACAAAAACATTCAGTACTTC. Amino acid sequence: CASSTGTDKNIQYF.

The chain couples TRBV5-1 to TRBJ2-1; maybe TRBD2 (5 bases). The germline V gene has CDR1 SGHRS and CDR2 YFSETQ. This CDR3 is 16 amino acids long. V dropped 7 bases and J dropped 0 bases, with 17 bases sitting between them. In DNA, the CDR3 is TGCGCCAGCGTCACCAATGCGGGCAGCTCCTACAATGAGCAGTTCTTC. Encoded protein: CASVTNAGSSYNEQFF.

J is TRBJ1-2 and V is TRBV19; the match to TRBD1 covers 7 bases. Trimming took 6 bases from V and 1 from J; bases not matched to a gene: 5. CDR3 length: 14 amino acids. Germline V lookup: CDR1 LNHDA, CDR2 SQIVND (reference sequence). CDR3 nucleotide sequence: TGTGCCAGTAGGCCGGGACAGAATAACTATGGCTACACCTTC. Translating it yields CASRPGQNNYGYTF.

This chain joins TRBV4-3 and TRBJ1-5, with D uncertain. The germline V and J ends were trimmed by 1 base and 3 bases, with 10 bases remaining between them. CDR1 is LGHNA, CDR2 YSLEER, per germline. The CDR3 has 15 residues. CDR3 bases: TGCGCCAGCAGCCAAGCCCCGGGGAACAATCAGCCCCAGCATTTT. Protein sequence: CASSQAPGNNQPQHF.

The chain recombines TRBV14 with TRBJ2-1; 14 bases line up with TRBD2. Germline CDR1 SGHDN, CDR2 FVKESK. This CDR3 has 15 residues. V gave up 4 bases and J gave up 8 bases; unmatched junction bases: 4. The CDR3 region has the DNA TGTGCCAGCAGCCGACTAGCGGGAGGGCCCTATGAGCAGTTCTTC. Protein product: CASSRLAGGPYEQFF.

The rearrangement uses TRBV4-2 and TRBJ2-1, with 8 nucleotides matching TRBD2. The CDR3 extends over 17 amino acids. Germline V gives CDR1 LGHNA, CDR2 YNFKEQ. J lost 0 bases, V lost 0 bases, and 4 bases had no gene match. The CDR3 reads CASSQELSGSSYNEQFF. CDR3 DNA sequence: TGTGCCAGCAGCCAAGAGTTAAGCGGGAGCTCCTACAATGAGCAGTTCTTC.

The rearrangement joins TRBV28 to TRBJ2-7, with D hard to call. V was shortened by 2 bases and J by 3 bases, with 11 bases between the two germline ends. The CDR3 has 14 residues. CDR1 is MDHEN and CDR2 is SYDVKM in the germline V gene. The chain's CDR3 is CASSLITGFYEQYF. The CDR3 DNA reads TGTGCCAGCAGTTTAATTACCGGGTTCTACGAGCAGTACTTC.

The chain recombines TRBV7-9 with TRBJ2-7; D not resolved. CDR1 and CDR2 (germline): SEHNR, FQNEAQ (reference sequence). CDR3 length: 13 residues. Trimming took 5 bases from V and 1 from J, leaving 9 bases between them. In DNA form, the CDR3 reads TGTGCCAGCAGCCCTAGGAAGTCCTACGAGCAGTACTTC. This codes for CASSPRKSYEQYF.